These 10 T cell receptor beta chains were all obtained from the same sample, sequenced in a study of PD-L1 blockade in urothelial cancer. The protocol was immunoSEQ multiplex PCR, while the TCRdb copy is restricted to in-frame clones and leaves out a portion. Of 30,000 to 45,000 clones detected, 75% to 95% appear once; the ten largest clones hold just under 8.5%. This sample comprised PBMCs, obtained around atezolizumab (anti-PD-L1) treatment. Receptor source: a man aged 70 or older with urothelial cancer.

The V gene is TRBV20-1, the J gene TRBJ2-5; TRBD2 is a possible D gene (5 bases). V gave up 6 bases and J gave up 4 bases, with 9 bases separating them. The CDR3 consists of 11 residues. Germline V gives CDR1 DFQATT, CDR2 SNEGSKA (reference sequence). The CDR3 is CSAWRVETQYF. The CDR3 DNA reads as TGCAGTGCATGGCGGGTAGAGACCCAGTACTTC.

This chain uses TRBV5-4 with TRBJ2-7, with 7 nucleotides matching TRBD2. V shed 2 bases, J shed 5 bases, and the junction held 7 bases outside the gene matches. Germline values: CDR1 SGHNT, CDR2 YYREEE (reference sequence). The CDR3 is made up of 14 amino acids. The CDR3 DNA is TGTGCCAGCAGCTTAAGCGGGATGTCGAACGAGCAGTACTTC. It encodes CASSLSGMSNEQYF. Supplemented by reference TRBV5-4 and TRBJ2-7, the full variable domain reads ETGVTQSPTHLIKTRGQQVTLRCSSQSGHNTVSWYQQALGQGPQFIFQYYREEENGRGNFPPRFSGLQFPNYSSELNVNALELDDSALYLCASSLSGMSNEQYFGPGTRLTVT.

The V and J genes are TRBV7-9 and TRBJ2-5, with 11 bases aligning to TRBD2. The CDR3 spans 15 residues. J gave up 9 bases and V 5 bases, and 11 bases lay outside the gene matches. Per germline, CDR1 SEHNR and CDR2 FQNEAQ (reference sequence). CDR3 bases: TGTGCCAGCAGCCCAACCGGGACTAGCGGTGAGCCCCAGTACTTC. It encodes CASSPTGTSGEPQYF.

The chain is built from TRBV11-2 and TRBJ2-7; D is perhaps TRBD2 (6 bases). Per the germline V gene, CDR1 is SGHAT and CDR2 is FQNNGV. The CDR3 totals 17 residues. Deletions cut 1 base from V and 0 bases from J, with 16 bases between. The CDR3 sequence is CASSLGAGPTFSYEQYF. The CDR3 nucleotides are TGTGCCAGCAGCTTAGGGGCGGGACCGACCTTCTCCTACGAGCAGTACTTC.

V is TRBV5-4 and J is TRBJ2-3; D might be TRBD1 (6 bases). This CDR3 is built from 20 residues. Trimming removed 3 bases at V and 1 base at J, with 27 bases between. Germline lookup yields CDR1 SGHNT and CDR2 YYREEE (reference sequence). In DNA form, the CDR3 reads TGTGCCAGCAGCTCGGAGGTCAGTAGCAGGGGCCTCACCGGCACAGATACGCAGTATTTT. Translated, it gives CASSSEVSSRGLTGTDTQYF.

The chain is built from TRBV10-1 and TRBJ2-4, with a possible D match to TRBD1 (6 bases). V gave up 0 bases and J gave up 4 bases, with 7 bases separating them. Germline CDR1 and CDR2: WNHNN and SYGVQD (reference sequence). The CDR3 loop spans 14 amino acids. The CDR3 region has the DNA TGCGCCAGCAGTGAGTCGAGGGGGAAAAACATTCAGTACTTC. Translation gives CASSESRGKNIQYF.

V usage is TRBV11-2 and J usage is TRBJ2-2, with 7 bases matching TRBD1. CDR1 and CDR2 (germline): SGHAT, FQNNGV. This CDR3 is 15 amino acids long. After removal of 6 bases from V and 3 bases from J, the junction contained 7 bases not matched to a gene. The CDR3, as DNA: TGTGCCAGCAGGAGGCCGGGACAGTACACCGGGGAGCTGTTTTTT. It codes for CASRRPGQYTGELFF. Based on the CDR3 plus reference TRBV11-2 and TRBJ2-2, the full variable domain is EAGVAQSPRYKIIEKRQSVAFWCNPISGHATLYWYQQILGQGPKLLIQFQNNGVVDDSQLPKDRFSAERLKGVDSTLKIQPAKLEDSAVYLCASRRPGQYTGELFFGEGSRLTVL.

V usage is TRBV9 and J usage is TRBJ1-2, with a weak D call TRBD1 (5 bases). Per germline, CDR1 SGDLS and CDR2 YYNGEE. V dropped 0 bases and J dropped 0 bases, with 9 bases sitting between them. The CDR3 is 15 residues long. The CDR3 DNA reads TGTGCCAGCAGCGTAGAATGGGGGGCTAACTATGGCTACACCTTC. This encodes CASSVEWGANYGYTF.

This chain joins TRBV29-1 and TRBJ2-1; D not resolved. The CDR3 runs 13 residues. CDR1 and CDR2 from the germline V gene are SQVTM and ANQGSEA. V lost 4 bases and J 5 bases, leaving 12 bases between the germline ends. CDR3 DNA: TGCAGCGTTGGCGTACAGTTGAACAATGAGCAGTTCTTC. It yields the protein CSVGVQLNNEQFF.

This clone came up once. V gene TRBV6-5 combines with J gene TRBJ2-4; 11 bases agree with TRBD1. This CDR3 region has 15 residues. Germline CDR1 MNHEY, CDR2 SVGAGI. After removal of 6 bases from V and 3 bases from J, the junction contained 4 bases not matched to a gene. This CDR3 is CASSLGTGGKNIQYF. The CDR3 region has the DNA TGTGCCAGCAGCTTAGGGACAGGGGGCAAAAACATTCAGTACTTC.